This TCR beta chain stems from a study of blood T cell repertoires in COVID-19. In the study overall: The study drew acute and convalescent COVID-19 samples from the United States, Italy and Spain. Nucleic acid was either cDNA or gDNA, and it came from T cells, B-cell-depleted T cells, or PBMCs.

A word on this clone: Other DNA sequences in the same sample also yield this CDR3.

Germline trimming cut 0 bases from V and 2 bases from J; bases unmatched to any gene: 2. The germline gives CDR1 LNHNV, CDR2 YYDKDF (reference sequence). The CDR3 has 15 amino acids. How the authors handled the data: Estimation of nucleated cell counts was performed using reference gene primer amplification. The method was immunoSEQ multiplex PCR; TCRdb's version includes in-frame clones alone and lacks a portion of them. For V, J and clone size, that table is used; D and trimming come from the DNA. The sample consists of hundreds of thousands of clones, roughly 85% of them appearing once. The chain recombines TRBV15 with TRBJ2-7, with 9 bases that match TRBD1. What was sequenced was peripheral blood. The receptor was derived from a man aged 50 to 59 with active or convalescent COVID-19. The DNA of the CDR3 is TGTGCCACCAGCAGAGAGGGACAGGGAGCCTACGAGCAGTACTTC. Its translation: CATSREGQGAYEQYF.